This is a list of T cell receptor beta chains from one sample in a study of spatial heterogeneity in lung cancer. TCRdb re-called the 5' RACE reads with MiXCR, one entry per CDR3 protein. This table holds roughly 4,200 distinct CDR3 sequences, 8% to 10% found once. The source material was PBMCs, sampled at surgery. All receptors derive from a male donor with early-stage non-small cell lung cancer. Each CDR3 is given with its conserved first and last residue. The order of the fields is D gene, J gene, V gene, clone size, CDR3 protein, CDR3 DNA. The D gene is left open where the match is weak. Clone size, where shown, is once, few, many, or a class for clones that have expanded.

>-|TRBJ2-3|TRBV7-3|medium-sized
CASSLWGPPDTQYF
TGTGCCAGCAGCTTGTGGGGGCCACCAGATACGCAGTATTTT
>TRBD1|TRBJ1-2|TRBV28|many
CASSLTPTTGGEGGYTF
TGTGCCAGCAGCTTAACCCCCACAACAGGGGGCGAAGGCGGCTACACCTTC
>TRBD1|TRBJ1-2|TRBV6-5|many
CASSSDRAEANYGYTF
TGTGCCAGCAGTTCCGACAGGGCCGAGGCTAACTATGGCTACACCTTC
>-|TRBJ2-1|TRBV5-1|-
CASSLVGGRGEEQFF
TGCGCCAGCAGCTTGGTTGGGGGCAGGGGAGAGGAGCAGTTCTTC
>TRBD2|TRBJ2-3|TRBV5-1|few
CASSDPGTSGDTQYF
TGCGCCAGCAGCGACCCCGGGACTAGCGGGGATACGCAGTATTTT
>-|TRBJ2-5|TRBV20-1|many
CSLRPGETQYF
TGCAGTCTTAGACCGGGAGAGACCCAGTACTTC
>TRBD1|TRBJ2-7|TRBV7-6|-
CASSPAGQGDEQYF
TGTGCCAGCAGCCCCGCCGGCCAGGGGGACGAGCAGTACTTC
>TRBD2|TRBJ2-5|TRBV6-6|many
CASSYSRVAGGQETQYF
TGTGCCAGCAGTTACTCGAGGGTAGCGGGGGGGCAGGAGACCCAGTACTTC
>TRBD1|TRBJ1-1|TRBV20-1|many
CSATDRDRLNTEAFF
TGCAGTGCTACCGACAGGGATAGGTTGAACACTGAAGCTTTCTTT
>-|TRBJ2-5|TRBV7-8|many
CASTAPGPQKGETQYF
TGTGCCAGCACCGCCCCGGGACCCCAAAAGGGGGAGACCCAGTACTTC
>TRBD2|TRBJ2-3|TRBV5-4|many
CASSWEGPGPSTDTQYF
TGTGCCAGCAGCTGGGAGGGACCGGGACCTAGCACAGATACGCAGTATTTT
>-|TRBJ2-2|TRBV28|few
CASTLGEGELFF
TGTGCCAGCACCCTGGGGGAGGGGGAGCTGTTTTTT
>-|TRBJ1-1|TRBV6-1|medium-sized
CASSDTLNTEAFF
TGTGCCAGCAGTGACACCTTGAACACTGAAGCTTTCTTT
>TRBD2|TRBJ2-1|TRBV10-3|medium-sized
CAISEAGGTKGNEQFF
TGTGCCATCAGTGAGGCAGGAGGGACTAAGGGCAATGAGCAGTTCTTC
>-|TRBJ2-2|TRBV7-3|many
CASSSTGSTGELFF
TGTGCCAGCAGCTCCACAGGGTCCACCGGGGAGCTGTTTTTT
>TRBD1|TRBJ2-3|TRBV2|-
CASRSGTGDTYSTDTQYF
TGTGCCAGCCGCTCCGGGACAGGGGACACTTATAGCACAGATACGCAGTATTTT
>-|TRBJ2-6|TRBV10-1|many
CASSDDSSGANVLTF
TGCGCCAGCAGTGACGATTCCTCTGGGGCCAACGTCCTGACTTTC
>-|TRBJ2-5|TRBV7-8|medium-sized
CASSLTRSETQYF
TGTGCCAGCAGCTTAACTAGGAGCGAGACCCAGTACTTC
>TRBD1|TRBJ2-7|TRBV20-1|many
CSAESNEGASEQYF
TGCAGTGCCGAAAGTAACGAGGGGGCAAGCGAGCAGTACTTC
>-|TRBJ2-7|TRBV3-1|-
CASSQSWPGQYEQYF
TGTGCCAGCAGCCAAAGTTGGCCTGGTCAATACGAGCAGTACTTC
>-|TRBJ2-1|TRBV7-8|many
CASSSHGDWTYNEQFF
TGTGCCAGCAGCTCCCATGGGGACTGGACTTACAATGAGCAGTTCTTC
>TRBD1|TRBJ2-2|TRBV12-3/TRBV12-4|-
CASSRQGWLGGELFF
TGTGCCAGCAGTCGACAGGGTTGGCTCGGCGGGGAGCTGTTTTTT
>-|TRBJ2-1|TRBV7-8|many
CASSLGWGPYNEQFF
TGTGCCAGCAGCTTAGGGTGGGGGCCCTACAATGAGCAGTTCTTC
>TRBD1|TRBJ1-2|TRBV30|-
CAWSPGQGMSYGYTF
TGTGCCTGGAGTCCGGGACAGGGAATGTCCTATGGCTACACCTTC
>-|TRBJ2-7|TRBV7-9|many
CASRTGSSYEQYF
TGTGCCAGCAGAACAGGGAGCTCCTACGAGCAGTACTTC
>-|TRBJ1-2|TRBV4-2|few
CASSPAGDGANYGYTF
TGTGCCAGCAGCCCTGCCGGGGACGGGGCTAACTATGGCTACACCTTC
>TRBD2|TRBJ2-3|TRBV29-1|once
CSAFGLAGDTQYF
TGCAGCGCCTTTGGACTAGCGGGGGATACGCAGTATTTT
>-|TRBJ2-3|TRBV7-3|few
CASSLLGTAADTQYF
TGTGCCAGCAGCTTATTGGGGACCGCGGCAGATACGCAGTATTTT
>-|TRBJ2-7|TRBV19|many
CASSMGAEQYF
TGTGCCAGTAGTATGGGCGCCGAGCAGTACTTC
>TRBD1|TRBJ2-1|TRBV6-5|medium-sized
CASSLRDSPSYNEQFF
TGTGCCAGCAGTCTCCGGGACAGTCCTTCCTACAATGAGCAGTTCTTC
>-|TRBJ2-7|TRBV5-4|many
CASSYDRAYEQYF
TGTGCCAGCAGCTATGACAGAGCCTACGAGCAGTACTTC
>-|TRBJ1-2|TRBV18|many
CASSPSADNYGYTF
TGTGCCAGCTCACCATCGGCAGACAACTATGGCTACACCTTC
>-|TRBJ2-1|TRBV7-2|-
CASSLLENEQFF
TGTGCCAGCAGCTTATTGGAGAATGAGCAGTTCTTC
>-|TRBJ2-7|TRBV29-1|medium-sized
CSVDQGSYEQYF
TGCAGCGTTGACCAGGGTTCCTACGAGCAGTACTTC
>-|TRBJ2-5|TRBV6-5|few
CASSYSTETQYF
TGTGCCAGCAGTTACTCGACGGAGACCCAGTACTTC
>-|TRBJ2-2|TRBV7-9|-
CASSLESRELFF
TGTGCCAGCAGCTTAGAATCGCGGGAGCTGTTTTTT
>-|TRBJ2-7|TRBV25-1|few
CASSGFYEQYF
TGTGCCAGCAGTGGATTCTACGAGCAGTACTTC
>TRBD2|TRBJ2-7|TRBV27|-
CASSFASGRPYEQYF
TGTGCCAGCAGTTTTGCTAGCGGGAGGCCCTACGAGCAGTACTTC
>TRBD2|TRBJ2-3|TRBV9|-
CASSVAPSGGYTDTQYF
TGTGCCAGCAGCGTAGCCCCTAGCGGGGGGTACACAGATACGCAGTATTTT